The sequence of this TCR beta chain was determined in a study of shared clonotypes between healthy human individuals. Study results and caveats: The expectation was that sequencing depth would affect clonotype sharing among donors. The four-donor shared clonotypes exceeded non-shared clonotypes in generation probability, with non-shared ones scoring lower.

It was roughly 190 ng DNA, around 32,000 T cell genomes, that sorted-subset replicate PCRs used. Some clones are missing from TCRdb's copy, which holds only in-frame ones; the method was immunoSEQ multiplex PCR. The data show approximately 350,000 clones, with approximately 79% seen just once and approximately 10% held by the top ten. With regard to this clone: The antigen is undetermined.

V lost 6 bases to trimming and J lost 13 bases, with 16 bases between them. This CDR3 comprises 12 residues. The germline V gene encodes CDR1 MDHEN and CDR2 SYDVKM. The chain recombines TRBV28 with TRBJ2-4; TRBD1 might be the D (6 bases). The sequencing sample was made of memory CD4+ T cells sorted from blood. Subset reported: CD45RA-negative fraction. This clonotype was sampled from a man aged 25 to 40 in good health. CDR3 bases: TGTGCCAGCAGGCAACCCAGGGGCAGCCAGTACTTC. Residues: CASRQPRGSQYF.